This T cell receptor beta chain was observed in a study of spatial heterogeneity in lung cancer. In the study overall: Alpha-chain sequences were consistently detected in smaller numbers than beta-chain sequences. An average of more than ten raw reads was observed per unique TCR and UMI combination.

Relative to its sample, this clonotype is medium-sized. Stated time point: sample taken at primary tumor resection. Researchers sequenced whole RNA taken from tumor, nontumor lung or frozen PBMC without sorting. The donor population consisted of approximately 79 patients with untreated, early-stage non-small cell lung cancer. The CDR3 runs 13 residues. The germline V gene has CDR1 SQVTM and CDR2 ANQGSEA. V trimming: 4 bases; J trimming: 1 base; junction bases outside the gene matches: 3. The study tagged each TCR cDNA molecule with a unique molecular identifier. MiXCR, applied by TCRdb to the 5' RACE reads, yields one record per CDR3 protein. The table shows more than 5,000 distinct CDR3 sequences, with 12% occurring only once.

The clonotype was recovered from a male donor with early-stage non-small cell lung cancer. The sequences come from normal lung tissue next to the tumor, collected at surgery. This chain uses TRBV29-1 with TRBJ1-1, with 7 positions matching TRBD1. The CDR3 region is CSVVRDRNTEAFF. For the CDR3, the DNA is TGCAGCGTTGTGCGGGACAGGAACACTGAAGCTTTCTTT.